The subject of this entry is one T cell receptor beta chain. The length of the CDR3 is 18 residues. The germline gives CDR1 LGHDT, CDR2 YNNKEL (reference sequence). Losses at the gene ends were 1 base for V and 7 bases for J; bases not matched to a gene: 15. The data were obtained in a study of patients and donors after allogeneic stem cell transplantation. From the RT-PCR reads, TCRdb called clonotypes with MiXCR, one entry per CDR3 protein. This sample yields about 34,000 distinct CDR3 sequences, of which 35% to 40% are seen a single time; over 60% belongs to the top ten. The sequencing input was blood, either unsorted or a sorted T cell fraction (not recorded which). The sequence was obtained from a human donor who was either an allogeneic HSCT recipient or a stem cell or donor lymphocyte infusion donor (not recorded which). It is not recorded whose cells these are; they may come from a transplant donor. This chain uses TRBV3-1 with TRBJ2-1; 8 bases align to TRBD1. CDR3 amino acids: CASSQGVTGDPKGNEQFF. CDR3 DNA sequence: TGTGCCAGCAGCCAAGGTGTGACAGGGGACCCTAAGGGGAATGAGCAGTTCTTC.